A single sample is the source of the 18 T cell receptor beta chains below, sequenced in a study of naive and memory T cell subsets (dated by TCRdb to 2016 to 2017). Library construction relied on UMI-ligation and nested PCR. Sequencing was carried out with an Illumina MiSeq. To cover both TRBC1 and TRBC2, the beta constant-region primer consisted of an equimolar mix of two oligonucleotides. The public reads were quality trimmed at Q25 with fastp and then assembled into clones with MiXCR by TCRdb, keeping productive beta chains. All rows with the same CDR3 protein become a single entry with the most common DNA and genes. This sample comprises 130,000 to 150,000 distinct CDR3 sequences, approximately 15% of them detected only once. The ten largest clones add up to roughly 0.14% of the sample. Sequenced sample: naive CD4+ T cells from blood. The meaning of the sample's cell subset or site label: naive T cells, CD45RA high CD27+. Receptors originate from a human donor in good health.

This chain links TRBV5-1 with TRBJ2-7, with 10 bases lining up with TRBD1. This CDR3 contains 14 residues. The germline CDR1 and CDR2 sequences are SGHRS and YFSETQ. Unmatched junction bases numbered 4, after V lost 4 bases and J lost 3 bases. The CDR3 nucleotides read TGCGCCAGCAGCGCCCGGGACAGGGGCTACGAGCAGTACTTC. Amino acid sequence: CASSARDRGYEQYF.

This clonotype was detected ten times or more. The V call is TRBV5-1, the J call TRBJ2-2; D is ambiguous. The CDR3 has 11 residues. CDR1 and CDR2 (germline): SGHRS, YFSETQ. Trimming left V 2 bases short and J 8 bases short, with 4 bases between. CDR3 nucleotides: TGCGCCAGCAGCTTATCGGGGGAGCTGTTTTTT. It encodes CASSLSGELFF.

This chain uses TRBV2 with TRBJ1-4; no clear D gene. The length of the CDR3 is 15 residues. Between the trimmed V and J ends, which lost 3 bases and 0 bases, there was a span of 8 bases. Germline-derived CDR1 and CDR2 are SNHLY and FYNNEI. This chain's CDR3 is CASSEDGATNEKLFF. CDR3 in DNA: TGTGCCAGCAGTGAGGACGGTGCAACTAATGAAAAACTGTTTTTT.

CDR3 in amino acids: CASSEVGTTTAGELFF. The CDR3 region has the DNA TGTGCCAGCAGTGAAGTGGGGACAACGACGGCCGGGGAGCTGTTTTTT. This chain connects TRBV2 to TRBJ2-2; tentatively, D is TRBD1 (6 bases). Germline-derived CDR1 and CDR2 are SNHLY and FYNNEI. The V end was cut by 1 base, the J end by 6 bases, with 15 bases between. The CDR3 sequence is 16 residues long.

V and J are TRBV20-1 and TRBJ2-2, with D unresolved. Between the trimmed V and J ends, which lost 0 bases and 0 bases, there was a span of 11 bases. The CDR3 has 16 amino acids. In germline, CDR1 is DFQATT, CDR2 SNEGSKA (reference sequence). This chain's CDR3 is CSARDPTIANTGELFF. CDR3 coding DNA: TGCAGTGCTAGAGACCCGACAATAGCGAACACCGGGGAGCTGTTTTTT.

This clonotype has a handful of counts. This rearrangement joins TRBV20-1 to TRBJ2-2; tentatively, D is TRBD1 (5 bases). CDR1 DFQATT and CDR2 SNEGSKA come from the germline V gene (reference sequence). Trimming took 3 bases from V and 0 from J, leaving 8 bases between them. The CDR3 runs to 14 residues. The CDR3, as DNA: TGCAGTGCTAGTGGGGCTTCGAACACCGGGGAGCTGTTTTTT. Translating gives CSASGASNTGELFF.

The table lists this clonotype with many counts. This chain connects TRBV19 to TRBJ2-2; TRBD2 might be the D (6 bases). The length of the CDR3 is 15 residues. Germline V gene sequence: CDR1 LNHDA, CDR2 SQIVND (reference sequence). With 6 bases removed from V and 1 base from J, the gap between germline ends came to 12 bases. The CDR3 DNA follows: TGTGCCAGTAGCGGTCGGGGGAAGAACACCGGGGAGCTGTTTTTT. Protein sequence: CASSGRGKNTGELFF.

This rearrangement joins TRBV2 to TRBJ2-7; D is unclear. V shed 6 bases and J shed 6 bases, with 6 bases lying between them. Germline CDR1 SNHLY, CDR2 FYNNEI. The CDR3 runs 10 residues. Here the CDR3 DNA reads TGTGCCAGCAGGTCGGGCGAGCAGTACTTC. Its translation: CASRSGEQYF.

The CDR3 reads CAISESSRSYNEQFF. The CDR3 bases are TGTGCCATCAGTGAGTCATCCCGGTCCTACAATGAGCAGTTCTTC. V is TRBV10-3 and J is TRBJ2-1; no clear D. Trimming cost V 0 bases and J 1 base, with 7 bases left between them. The CDR3 loop spans 15 amino acids. Germline lookup yields CDR1 ENHRY and CDR2 SYGVKD.

This clonotype has a handful of counts. The gene calls are TRBV4-1 and TRBJ2-5, with D unclear. The CDR3 length is 13 residues. Trimming removed 3 bases from V and 1 base from J, with 6 bases in between. Germline V gene data show CDR1 as MGHRA and CDR2 as YSYEKL. CDR3 coding DNA: TGCGCCAGCAGCCAGAAGATCCAAGAGACCCAGTACTTC. Amino acids: CASSQKIQETQYF.

This clonotype came up a few times. J is TRBJ2-7 and V is TRBV20-1; 10 nucleotides agree with TRBD1. From germline, CDR1 is DFQATT and CDR2 SNEGSKA (reference sequence). The junction had 4 bases not matched to a gene; V was cut back by 4 bases and J by 1 base. The CDR3 runs to 14 residues. The CDR3 sequence is CSANTGQGSYEQYF. The DNA for the CDR3 is TGCAGTGCTAATACGGGACAGGGGTCCTACGAGCAGTACTTC.

This clonotype came up many times. This chain uses TRBV9 with TRBJ2-2; TRBD1 or TRBD2 may be the D gene (5 bases each). V was trimmed by 4 bases and J by 6 bases, leaving 19 bases between them. CDR3 length: 16 residues. Germline CDR1 reads SGDLS; CDR2 reads YYNGEE. The CDR3 nucleotides read TGTGCCAGCAGCCCCTCTAGGTGGGGACCACCCGGGGAGCTGTTTTTT. The encoded protein is CASSPSRWGPPGELFF.

J is TRBJ2-6 and V is TRBV5-6; 7 bases match TRBD1. Germline V CDR1 and CDR2: SGHDT, YYEEEE. The ends lost 4 bases at V and 0 bases at J; junction bases unmatched: 13. This CDR3 spans 19 amino acids. CDR3 sequence: CASSLDSGQSYSGANVLTF. CDR3 coding DNA: TGTGCCAGCAGCCTGGACTCGGGACAGTCCTACTCTGGGGCCAACGTCCTGACTTTC. The full variable domain, in which reference TRBV5-6 and TRBJ2-6 provide the parts outside the CDR3, is DAGVTQSPTHLIKTRGQQVTLRCSPKSGHDTVSWYQQALGQGPQFIFQYYEEEERQRGNFPDRFSGHQFPNYSSELNVNALLLGDSALYLCASSLDSGQSYSGANVLTFGAGSRLTVL.

The sample holds many counts of this clonotype. The chain joins TRBV29-1 to TRBJ2-1, with D tentatively TRBD2 (6 bases). CDR1 is SQVTM and CDR2 is ANQGSEA in the germline V gene. The CDR3 extends over 16 amino acids. The germline V and J ends were trimmed by 0 bases and 7 bases, with 19 bases remaining between them. The CDR3 loop is CSVEDLVRGLVNEQFF. The DNA of the CDR3 is TGCAGCGTTGAAGATCTTGTGCGGGGCTTGGTGAATGAGCAGTTCTTC.

This clonotype came up a few times. CDR3 region: CSVERANEKLFF. The DNA for the CDR3 is TGCAGCGTTGAACGGGCAAATGAAAAACTGTTTTTT. The chain combines TRBV29-1 with TRBJ1-4; D gene unclear. V was shortened by 2 bases and J by 5 bases, with 6 bases between the two germline ends. The germline V gene has CDR1 SQVTM and CDR2 ANQGSEA. This CDR3 is built from 12 residues. Full variable domain (missing parts from reference TRBV29-1 and TRBJ1-4): SAVISQKPSRDICQRGTSLTIQCQVDSQVTMMFWYRQQPGQSLTLIATANQGSEATYESGFVIDKFPISRPNLTFSTLTVSNMSPEDSSIYLCSVERANEKLFFGSGTQLSVL.

J is TRBJ2-2 and V is TRBV7-9; D unresolved. CDR1 and CDR2 from the germline V gene are SEHNR and FQNEAQ (reference sequence). This CDR3 contains 16 residues. V lost 4 bases and J lost 4, with 16 bases in between. The CDR3, as DNA: TGTGCCAGCAGCTCGCCCGGGCCTTCCCGCACCGGGGAGCTGTTTTTT. It codes for CASSSPGPSRTGELFF.

This clonotype was recorded a few times. This chain joins TRBV27 and TRBJ1-4, with TRBD1 matching 8 bases. The ends lost 0 bases at V and 8 bases at J; junction bases unmatched: 17. Looked up from germline, CDR1 is MNHEY and CDR2 is SMNVEV (reference sequence). The CDR3 consists of 19 residues. The chain's CDR3 is CASSLSWTGTIKRIEKLFF. In DNA, the CDR3 is TGTGCCAGCAGTTTATCCTGGACAGGGACGATCAAGAGAATCGAAAAACTGTTTTTT.

The chain couples TRBV4-3 to TRBJ2-1; D uncertain. The CDR3 covers 15 residues. Germline values: CDR1 LGHNA, CDR2 YSLEER. V lost 1 base and J lost 0, with 7 bases in between. In DNA, the CDR3 is TGCGCCAGCAGCCAAGGAAAAAGCTCCTACAATGAGCAGTTCTTC. Amino acids: CASSQGKSSYNEQFF.